This TCR beta chain was captured in a study of T cells after posttransplantation cyclophosphamide. Libraries were prepared by immunoSEQ multiplex PCR; TCRdb keeps only in-frame clonotypes and omits some of them. The data contain tens of thousands of clones, 86% of them singletons. A word on this clone: Antigen specificity is unknown.

Study conclusions and caveats: TRB overlap between skin or GI tissue T cells and blood was limited. Recipient CMV seropositivity and CMV reactivation strongly tracked TRB clonality.

Germline V CDR1 and CDR2: SGHRS, YFSETQ. This CDR3 comprises 16 residues. V lost 4 bases to trimming and J lost 6 bases; unmatched junction nucleotides: 12. The clonotype was recovered from a man younger than 40 with a blood cancer, CMV-positive, and with a related stem cell donor. This chain links TRBV5-1 with TRBJ2-7; 11 bases line up with TRBD2. Sequenced input: PBMCs. DNA of the CDR3: TGCGCCAGCAGCAAAACACTAGCGGGAGACATAGTCGAGCAGTACTTC. Encoded protein: CASSKTLAGDIVEQYF.